This TCR beta chain was recovered during a study of T cells in Graves' hyperthyroidism and ophthalmopathy. Study-wide findings and caveats: The model made its ophthalmopathy prediction, and onset followed a median around 6.9 months later. The blood repertoire included most of the expanded thyroid clonotypes above 0.001.

The CDR3 regions of TCR beta were amplified from RNA transcripts. An initial round of RT-PCR targeting the TCR CDR3 relied on the HTBI primer set. TCRdb called the multiplex PCR reads again in MiXCR, with one record for every CDR3 protein. The table includes 300,000 to 450,000 distinct CDR3 sequences, approximately 15% detected once. Comment on this clonotype: The antigen is unknown.

The PBMCs studied were ones that came from 10 ml fresh peripheral blood. Germline lookup yields CDR1 ENHRY and CDR2 SYGVKD. CDR3 length: 15 residues. The ends lost 3 bases at V and 9 bases at J; junction bases unmatched: 9. The sequenced sample was blood. The chain combines TRBV10-3 with TRBJ2-1; 9 nucleotides agree with TRBD2. This receptor was obtained from a woman aged 55-70 years with Graves' hyperthyroidism. The CDR3 spells CAISDLAGDGVEQFF. Written as DNA, the CDR3 is TGTGCCATCAGTGATTTAGCGGGAGACGGCGTTGAGCAGTTCTTC.